The clone carrying this TCR beta chain showed up many times. The data derive from a study of metastatic and nonmetastatic thyroid tumors. No treatment had been given to any patient before thyroid surgery. Per the original data handling: The study built a papillary thyroid cancer distant-metastasis classifier from CDR3 differences across clinicopathological groups. Using MiXCR, TCRdb reanalyzed the PCR reads. These V and J calls rely on TCRdb rather than the paper's analysis. This sample has 20,000 to 25,000 clones, with about a fifth found just once. The receptor's source is a female donor with papillary thyroid cancer or a benign thyroid nodule (not recorded which). Some clones in this sample may be carry-over from other donors' samples. Sample: blood.

This chain's CDR3 is CASSSPGLGGAGELFF. The DNA for the CDR3 is TGTGCCAGCAGCTCTCCGGGACTAGGAGGCGCCGGGGAGCTGTTTTTT. The rearrangement uses TRBV7-2 and TRBJ2-2, with 8 bases that match TRBD2. CDR3 length: 16 amino acids. J gave up 6 bases and V 4 bases, and 10 bases lay outside the gene matches. CDR1 and CDR2 (germline): SGHTA, FQGNSA.